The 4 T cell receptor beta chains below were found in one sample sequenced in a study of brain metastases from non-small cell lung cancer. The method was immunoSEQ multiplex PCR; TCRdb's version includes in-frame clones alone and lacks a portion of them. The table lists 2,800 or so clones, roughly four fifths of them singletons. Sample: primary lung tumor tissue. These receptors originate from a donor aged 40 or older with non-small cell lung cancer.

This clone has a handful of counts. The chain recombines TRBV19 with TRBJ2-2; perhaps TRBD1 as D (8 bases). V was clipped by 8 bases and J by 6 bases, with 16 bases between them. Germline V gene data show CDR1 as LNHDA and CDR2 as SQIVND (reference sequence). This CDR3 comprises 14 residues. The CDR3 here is CASGDRGGSGELFF. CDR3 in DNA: TGTGCCAGTGGTGACAGGGGAGGGTCCGGGGAGCTGTTTTTT.

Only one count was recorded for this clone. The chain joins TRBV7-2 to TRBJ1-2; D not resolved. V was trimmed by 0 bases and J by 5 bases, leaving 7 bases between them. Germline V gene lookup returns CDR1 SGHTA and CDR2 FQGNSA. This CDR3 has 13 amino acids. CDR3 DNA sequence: TGTGCCAGCAGCTTAGCCTCTGAGTATGGCTACACCTTC. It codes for CASSLASEYGYTF. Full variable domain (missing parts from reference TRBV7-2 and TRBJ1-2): GAGVSQSPSNKVTEKGKDVELRCDPISGHTALYWYRQSLGQGLEFLIYFQGNSAPDKSGLPSDRFSAERTGGSVSTLTIQRTQQEDSAVYLCASSLASEYGYTFGSGTRLTVV.

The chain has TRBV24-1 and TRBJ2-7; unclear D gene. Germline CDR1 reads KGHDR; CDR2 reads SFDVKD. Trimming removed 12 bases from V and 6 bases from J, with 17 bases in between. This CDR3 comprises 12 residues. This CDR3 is CAVAQSSTEQYF. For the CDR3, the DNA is TGTGCCGTCGCACAAAGCTCCACCGAGCAGTACTTC.

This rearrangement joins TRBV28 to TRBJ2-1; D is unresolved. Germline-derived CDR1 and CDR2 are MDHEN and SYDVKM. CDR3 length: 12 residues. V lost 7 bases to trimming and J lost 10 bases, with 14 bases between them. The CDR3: CASTHTTSEQFF. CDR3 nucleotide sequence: TGTGCCAGCACCCATACGACAAGCGAGCAGTTCTTC.